What follows are 9 T cell receptor beta chains derived from one specimen sequenced in a study of T cell changes during pregnancy in multiple sclerosis. Using immunoSEQ multiplex PCR, the repertoire was profiled, and TCRdb retains in-frame clones only, with some absent. The sample includes around 62,000 clones, about 89% of them seen just once. Sequences were derived from peripheral blood, sampled in the first trimester of pregnancy. These receptors were taken from a female donor with multiple sclerosis, enrolled in a pregnancy study.

The gene calls are TRBV10-3 and TRBJ2-2; D is possibly TRBD2 (7 bases). This CDR3 is 16 amino acids long. Germline loops: CDR1 ENHRY, CDR2 SYGVKD. V dropped 3 bases and J dropped 5 bases, with 16 bases sitting between them. As DNA, the CDR3 is TGTGCCATCAGTGACAGTCCCGGGGGGCTAACCGGGGAGCTGTTTTTT. Translation: CAISDSPGGLTGELFF.

The gene calls are TRBV4-3 and TRBJ1-6, with a tentative D call TRBD1 (5 bases). In germline, CDR1 is LGHNA, CDR2 YSLEER. Trimming took off 1 base at V and 3 bases at J, with 10 bases between the two ends. The CDR3 length is 16 residues. CDR3 amino acids: CASSQAPDNYNSPLHF. The CDR3 bases are TGCGCCAGCAGCCAAGCACCGGACAACTATAATTCACCCCTCCACTTT.

This chain links TRBV5-5 with TRBJ1-5; D unclear. Looked up from germline, CDR1 is SGHKS and CDR2 is YYEKEE (reference sequence). The V gene lost 0 bases and the J gene lost 5 bases, with 6 bases spanning the gap. The CDR3 has 13 amino acids. The CDR3 DNA follows: TGTGCCAGCAGCTTGGGGGGAGATCAGCCCCAGCATTTT. This translates into CASSLGGDQPQHF.

The J gene is TRBJ1-5, the V gene TRBV11-3, with D possibly TRBD1 on 5 matching bases. The germline V and J ends were trimmed by 4 bases and 7 bases, with 14 bases remaining between them. This CDR3 has 14 amino acids. Germline-derived CDR1 and CDR2 are SGHNT and YENEEA. CDR3 sequence: CASSSRRGDQPQHF. The CDR3 DNA sequence: TGTGCCAGCAGCTCAAGGAGGGGCGACCAGCCCCAGCATTTT.

The chain links TRBV5-1 to TRBJ2-1; a possible D gene is TRBD2 (7 bases). Trimming removed 0 bases from V and 15 bases from J, with 13 bases in between. Germline CDR1 and CDR2: SGHRS and YFSETQ. CDR3 length equals 12 residues. The CDR3 loop is CASSLAGEGGFF. For the CDR3, the DNA is TGCGCCAGCAGCTTGGCCGGGGAGGGGGGGTTCTTC.

This sequence joins TRBV29-1 and TRBJ1-2; D gene ambiguous. The V and J ends lost 2 bases and 0 bases respectively, with 10 bases between them. The CDR3 contains 14 residues. CDR1 SQVTM and CDR2 ANQGSEA come from the germline V gene. CDR3 sequence (DNA): TGCAGCGTTGAACGCAGGCGAGCTAACTATGGCTACACCTTC. This translates into CSVERRRANYGYTF.

V usage is TRBV30 and J usage is TRBJ2-6, with D hard to call. The CDR3 totals 14 residues. Germline assignment: CDR1 GTSNPN and CDR2 SVGIG (reference sequence). V was trimmed by 2 bases and J by 0 bases, leaving 5 bases between them. CDR3 sequence (DNA): TGTGCCTGGAGTTGGAGCTCTGGGGCCAACGTCCTGACTTTC. It is translated as CAWSWSSGANVLTF.

The chain joins TRBV7-3 to TRBJ1-2, with TRBD1 matching over 9 bases. V trimming: 2 bases; J trimming: 5 bases; junction bases outside the gene matches: 3. The germline V gene has CDR1 SGHTA and CDR2 FQGTGA. This CDR3 comprises 14 residues. The CDR3 DNA follows: TGTGCCAGCAGCTTAGGGGGACAGGGATATGGCTACACCTTC. This translates into CASSLGGQGYGYTF.

This sequence joins TRBV7-9 and TRBJ1-4, with a tentative D call TRBD1 (5 bases). The germline gives CDR1 SEHNR, CDR2 FQNEAQ (reference sequence). The CDR3 runs 19 residues. V was pared by 0 bases and J by 3 bases, with 20 bases between. As DNA, the CDR3 is TGTGCCAGCAGCTTAGCTCCCCTGTTGTGGGACTCAGCTAATGAAAAACTGTTTTTT. It yields the protein CASSLAPLLWDSANEKLFF. The variable domain in full, with the rest retrieved from reference TRBV7-9 and TRBJ1-4, is DTGVSQNPRHKITKRGQNVTFRCDPISEHNRLYWYRQTLGQGPEFLTYFQNEAQLEKSRLLSDRFSAERPKGSFSTLEIQRTEQGDSAMYLCASSLAPLLWDSANEKLFFGSGTQLSVL.